This T cell receptor (beta chain) was found in a study of T cell changes during pregnancy in multiple sclerosis (dated by TCRdb to the late 2010s). Regarding the complete study: Changes in the T cell repertoire over the course of pregnancy were examined in this study in women with multiple sclerosis.

V loses 6 bases of germline sequence and J loses 5 bases, and the interval between the two ends is 14 bases. The CDR3 runs 14 residues from the cysteine to the phenylalanine. The only DNA kept is the CDR3, 42 bases in frame from the first base. Via the germline V gene (reference sequence), CDR1 is LNHDA and CDR2 SQIVND. The protocol used for the library was the immunoSEQ multiplex PCR assay. The clones in this table, taken by TCRdb from immuneACCESS, are in-frame only. Not every clone is retained; where verified, under half of the shortfall comes from an unresolved V gene, and the cause of the rest is unknown. For this sample there are 50,000 to 70,000 clones; nearly 95% appear just once. In total, the top ten clones hold 0.85% to 1% of the sample. About this clone itself: The specificity of this receptor is unknown. No qualities accompany the bases; no much larger clone lies one base away.

This chain joins TRBV19 to TRBJ1-5, with the D gene too uncertain to name. The sequence derives from a female donor with multiple sclerosis, enrolled in a pregnancy study. The sample consisted of peripheral blood, taken in the first trimester of pregnancy. CDR3 region: CASSRTPLYQPQHF. The DNA sequence is given as TGTGCCAGTAGCCGAACGCCCCTATATCAGCCCCAGCATTTT.